This T cell receptor (beta chain) was sequenced for a study of blood T cell repertoires in COVID-19. In the study overall: T cells, B-cell-depleted T cells, or PBMCs supplied cDNA or gDNA.

The CDR3 has 21 residues. Seattle's enrolled individuals joined amid active infection and were then monitored longitudinally. Original methodology: Reference gene primer amplification in the assay estimated nucleated cell counts. Only in-frame clones appear in the TCRdb table, and some are missing; sequencing was by immunoSEQ multiplex PCR. V and J calls and clone size are as listed in that table; D and trimming were resolved from the DNA. The profile shows approximately 500,000 clones, around 90% of them singletons. Sequencing used peripheral blood. This TCR was recovered from a woman between 50 and 59 years old with COVID-19, enrolled during active disease. V is TRBV21-1 and J is TRBJ2-6; the D segment call TRBD2 is taken from the table without a DNA check. TRBV21-1 is recorded as a pseudogene. CDR3 loop: CASSKVRRKGTYNSGANVLTF. The CDR3 coding sequence is TGTGCCAGCAGCAAAGTCCGCAGGAAAGGGACTTATAACTCTGGGGCCAACGTCCTGACTTTC.